This T cell receptor (beta chain) appears in the sequencing data of a study of cytomegalovirus exposure and HLA in healthy donors. With 6 bases clipped from V and 5 bases from J, the junction kept 8 bases outside the gene matches. Germline assignment: CDR1 SGHVS and CDR2 FNYEAQ. The CDR3 covers 15 residues. Only in-frame clones appear in the TCRdb table, and some are missing; sequencing was by immunoSEQ multiplex PCR. The data contain under 250,000 clones, about 90% of them seen just once; the ten biggest clones take up more than 10%. A 120-subject validation cohort, separate from the 666-subject first cohort, supplied the donors.

This rearrangement joins TRBV7-6 to TRBJ2-2; 8 nucleotides match TRBD1. The sequenced sample was PBMCs. The clonotype comes from a man between 18 and 29 years old in good health and CMV-seropositive. The chain's CDR3 is CASSRRQGWTGELFF. Here the CDR3 DNA reads TGTGCCAGCAGTCGTCGACAGGGGTGGACCGGGGAGCTGTTTTTT.